The rows below give T cell receptor beta chains drawn from one sample of a study of T cell changes during pregnancy in multiple sclerosis. Clones were read by immunoSEQ multiplex PCR, and TCRdb kept only the in-frame ones, dropping some. Among roughly 70,000 clones, about 88% were seen once, and the ten largest hold less than 3.5%. The input for sequencing was peripheral blood, taken before pregnancy. The receptors derive from a female donor with multiple sclerosis, enrolled in a pregnancy study. The CDR3 runs from the conserved cysteine through the conserved F or W. The order of the fields is D gene, V gene, J gene, clone size, CDR3 protein, CDR3 DNA. The D gene is left open where the match is weak. Rows give clone size only sometimes, using once, few, many, or a class for an expanded clone.

D gene: NA
V gene: TRBV7-5
J gene: TRBJ2-2
clone size: once
CDR3 protein: CVRSLVVEVGELFF
CDR3 DNA: TGTGTCAGAAGCTTAGTGGTTGAGGTCGGGGAGCTGTTTTTT

D gene: NA
V gene: TRBV28
J gene: TRBJ1-2
clone size: NA
CDR3 protein: CASSFNRVSYGYTF
CDR3 DNA: TGTGCCAGCAGTTTCAACAGGGTGAGCTATGGCTACACCTTC

D gene: TRBD1
V gene: TRBV11-2
J gene: TRBJ1-2
clone size: NA
CDR3 protein: CASSRLLTGSGGYTF
CDR3 DNA: TGTGCCAGCAGCCGACTCTTGACAGGGTCGGGAGGCTACACCTTC

D gene: NA
V gene: TRBV5-6
J gene: TRBJ1-2
clone size: once
CDR3 protein: CASSLLGRKLEYGYTF
CDR3 DNA: TGTGCCAGCAGCTTGCTCGGGAGGAAATTAGAGTATGGCTACACCTTC

D gene: NA
V gene: TRBV10-3
J gene: TRBJ1-1
clone size: few
CDR3 protein: CAISESAIAFF
CDR3 DNA: TGTGCCATCAGTGAGTCCGCGATAGCTTTCTTT

D gene: NA
V gene: TRBV20-1
J gene: TRBJ1-4
clone size: NA
CDR3 protein: CSADRREKLFF
CDR3 DNA: TGCAGTGCTGACAGGCGGGAAAAACTGTTTTTT

D gene: NA
V gene: TRBV13
J gene: TRBJ1-5
clone size: few
CDR3 protein: CASSPRREQPQHF
CDR3 DNA: TGTGCCAGCAGCCCCCGGAGGGAACAGCCCCAGCATTTT

D gene: NA
V gene: TRBV19
J gene: TRBJ2-7
clone size: NA
CDR3 protein: CASSNRGTEDEQYF
CDR3 DNA: TGTGCCAGTAGTAACCGCGGGACAGAAGACGAGCAGTACTTC

D gene: TRBD1
V gene: TRBV6-5
J gene: TRBJ2-7
clone size: NA
CDR3 protein: CASSYSSGGDYYEQYF
CDR3 DNA: TGTGCCAGCAGTTACTCGTCAGGGGGTGACTACTACGAGCAGTACTTC

D gene: TRBD1
V gene: TRBV2
J gene: TRBJ1-2
clone size: NA
CDR3 protein: CASKIGGQGWNIGYTF
CDR3 DNA: TGTGCCAGCAAGATAGGGGGACAGGGCTGGAATATCGGCTACACCTTC

D gene: TRBD2
V gene: TRBV30
J gene: TRBJ2-1
clone size: once
CDR3 protein: CAWSAGTSANEQFF
CDR3 DNA: TGTGCCTGGAGTGCCGGGACTAGCGCCAATGAGCAGTTCTTC

D gene: TRBD1
V gene: TRBV10-3
J gene: TRBJ1-2
clone size: NA
CDR3 protein: CAISSRGLDYGYTF
CDR3 DNA: TGTGCCATCTCTAGCAGGGGGCTCGACTATGGCTACACCTTC

D gene: TRBD1
V gene: TRBV7-2
J gene: TRBJ1-2
clone size: NA
CDR3 protein: CASSLGDRPPHTF
CDR3 DNA: TGTGCCAGCAGCTTAGGGGACAGGCCGCCCCACACCTTC

D gene: NA
V gene: TRBV29-1
J gene: TRBJ1-2
clone size: NA
CDR3 protein: CSANPRTGGGYTF
CDR3 DNA: TGCAGCGCCAATCCCAGGACTGGCGGGGGCTACACCTTC

D gene: TRBD1
V gene: TRBV5-4
J gene: TRBJ1-6
clone size: NA
CDR3 protein: CASSLATGGTGNSPLHF
CDR3 DNA: TGTGCCAGCAGCTTAGCGACAGGGGGCACAGGGAATTCACCCCTCCACTTT

D gene: NA
V gene: TRBV5-1
J gene: TRBJ2-7
clone size: NA
CDR3 protein: CASSLDRYEQYF
CDR3 DNA: TGCGCCAGCAGCCTAGACCGCTACGAGCAGTACTTC

D gene: NA
V gene: TRBV9
J gene: TRBJ1-6
clone size: NA
CDR3 protein: CASSLNRVGSPLHF
CDR3 DNA: TGTGCCAGCAGCCTCAACAGGGTAGGCTCACCCCTCCACTTT

D gene: NA
V gene: TRBV29-1
J gene: TRBJ2-7
clone size: few
CDR3 protein: CSVEIRDYEQYF
CDR3 DNA: TGCAGCGTTGAAATCAGGGACTACGAGCAGTACTTC

D gene: TRBD1
V gene: TRBV6-4
J gene: TRBJ1-3
clone size: NA
CDR3 protein: CASSPTGAGNTIYF
CDR3 DNA: TGTGCCAGCAGCCCGACAGGGGCTGGAAACACCATATATTTT

D gene: NA
V gene: TRBV19
J gene: TRBJ2-7
clone size: NA
CDR3 protein: CASSIGQGMAYEQYF
CDR3 DNA: TGTGCCAGTAGTATTGGGCAGGGGATGGCCTACGAGCAGTACTTC

D gene: NA
V gene: TRBV7-2
J gene: TRBJ2-6
clone size: NA
CDR3 protein: CASSLGTGAGANVLTF
CDR3 DNA: TGTGCCAGCAGCTTAGGAACCGGGGCTGGGGCCAACGTCCTGACTTTC

D gene: NA
V gene: TRBV7-9
J gene: TRBJ2-7
clone size: NA
CDR3 protein: CASSLLRIGAEQYF
CDR3 DNA: TGTGCCAGCAGTCTATTGAGAATAGGGGCCGAGCAGTACTTC

D gene: TRBD1
V gene: TRBV4-1
J gene: TRBJ1-1
clone size: few
CDR3 protein: CASSQVHRGSTEAFF
CDR3 DNA: TGCGCCAGCAGCCAAGTGCACAGGGGATCTACTGAAGCTTTCTTT

D gene: NA
V gene: TRBV5-1
J gene: TRBJ2-7
clone size: NA
CDR3 protein: CASSLSGGRPPYEQYF
CDR3 DNA: TGCGCCAGCAGCTTGAGCGGCGGCCGACCCCCCTACGAGCAGTACTTC

D gene: TRBD1
V gene: TRBV18
J gene: TRBJ2-7
clone size: NA
CDR3 protein: CASSPRDRGREQYF
CDR3 DNA: TGTGCCAGCTCACCTAGGGACAGGGGTAGGGAGCAGTACTTC

D gene: NA
V gene: TRBV27
J gene: TRBJ2-7
clone size: NA
CDR3 protein: CASSLRPRYEQYF
CDR3 DNA: TGTGCCAGCAGTTTACGCCCTAGGTACGAGCAGTACTTC

D gene: NA
V gene: TRBV9
J gene: TRBJ2-7
clone size: NA
CDR3 protein: CASSVVGGFAGFYEQYF
CDR3 DNA: TGTGCCAGCAGCGTAGTTGGGGGGTTCGCCGGGTTCTACGAGCAGTACTTC

D gene: NA
V gene: TRBV30
J gene: TRBJ2-7
clone size: NA
CDR3 protein: CAWSRSFSYEQYF
CDR3 DNA: TGTGCCTGGAGTAGGAGCTTTTCCTACGAGCAGTACTTC

D gene: NA
V gene: TRBV5-1
J gene: TRBJ2-5
clone size: NA
CDR3 protein: CASSSLGFTSQETQYF
CDR3 DNA: TGCGCCAGCAGCTCCTTGGGCTTTACTTCCCAAGAGACCCAGTACTTC

D gene: TRBD1
V gene: TRBV18
J gene: TRBJ2-2
clone size: NA
CDR3 protein: CASSPGQVPGELFF
CDR3 DNA: TGTGCCAGCTCACCGGGACAGGTTCCCGGGGAGCTGTTTTTT